This T cell receptor beta chain was captured by sequencing in a study of early T cells in non-severe SARS-CoV-2 infection. This clonotype appeared a few times. Its antigen is undetermined. General study points: VDJdb-based annotation leaned toward anti-spike CD8 responses and missed private and CD4 specificities.

Attachment of unique molecular identifiers was made to individual cDNA molecules. MiXCR, applied by TCRdb to the 5' RACE reads, yields one record per CDR3 protein. This sample has approximately 81,000 distinct CDR3 sequences, with around 15% found just once. Trimming took 6 bases from V and 6 from J; bases not matched to a gene: 13. The CDR3 has 16 amino acids. Germline CDR1 reads LNHDA; CDR2 reads SQIVND (reference sequence). This receptor was identified in an adult who was a healthcare worker with PCR-confirmed SARS-CoV-2 infection or an uninfected control (not recorded which). Sequenced sample: whole blood. The chain combines TRBV19 with TRBJ2-3; TRBD2 agrees at 9 bases. For the CDR3, the DNA is TGTGCCAGTAGCCCGGCCTGGCGGGAGGGCCGCGATACGCAGTATTTT. Translated: CASSPAWREGRDTQYF.